The rows below give T cell receptor beta chains drawn from one sample of a study of cytomegalovirus exposure and HLA in healthy donors. The protocol was immunoSEQ multiplex PCR, while the TCRdb copy is restricted to in-frame clones and leaves out a portion. In the table there are 75,000 to 100,000 clones, roughly 78% of which are singletons. The sample consisted of PBMCs. The source is a man between 25 and 39 years old in good health and CMV-seronegative. The CDR3 runs from the conserved cysteine through the conserved F or W.

V gene,J gene,CDR3 protein
TRBV18,TRBJ1-2,CASSPSQGDYGYTF
TRBV12-5,TRBJ2-7,CASGFGLAETYEQYF
TRBV30,TRBJ1-1,CAWSVLGVGTEAFF
TRBV10-1,TRBJ2-3,CASSPGAGDTQYF
TRBV28,TRBJ2-7,CASSPRPTYEQYF
TRBV10-2,TRBJ2-7,CASSESGLTYEQYF
TRBV19,TRBJ2-7,CASSRLGREVEQYF
TRBV6-5,TRBJ2-1,CASSPTSGGHNEQFF
TRBV25-1,TRBJ2-7,CASSESGQSSYEQYF
TRBV29-1,TRBJ1-1,CSVEGTGYTEAFF
TRBV5-5,TRBJ2-7,CASSFQIPAYEQYF
TRBV5-1,TRBJ2-5,CASSPHQRELETQYF
TRBV27,TRBJ1-5,CASSLQGAGQPQHF
TRBV11-2,TRBJ2-7,CASSPDTGQGRVEQYF
TRBV2,TRBJ2-7,CATTGVPTYEQYF
TRBV5-4,TRBJ1-2,CASSLQGGYGYTF
TRBV5-1,TRBJ1-1,CASSPGMNTEAFF
TRBV5-4,TRBJ2-1,CASSLVTGVYNEQFF
TRBV29-1,TRBJ1-1,CSVGGQQNREAFF
TRBV7-9,TRBJ1-1,CASSLAMTGIAEAFF
TRBV7-9,TRBJ1-1,CASSLEGRPGGNTEAFF
TRBV30,TRBJ2-7,CAWMIGGEQYF
TRBV18,TRBJ2-5,CASSHGTSGETQYF
TRBV25-1,TRBJ1-2,CASSAYPPQGKGGYTF
TRBV19,TRBJ1-5,CASSSGRDQPQHF